This section outlines one T cell receptor (beta chain) sequence together with its context. Its antigen is unknown. CDR3 length equals 14 residues. Trimming pared 2 bases from V and 5 bases from J, leaving 8 bases between. Germline CDR1 and CDR2: SGHRS and YFSETQ. This entry comes from a study of identical twins. General study points: The same donors were not followed; conclusions instead depended on cross-sectional statistical analysis. Weaker excess twin sharing was seen among beta out-of-frame sequences.

From the 5' RACE reads, TCRdb called clonotypes with MiXCR, one entry per CDR3 protein. The table lists approximately 500,000 distinct CDR3 sequences, approximately 25% of them singletons, with roughly 2.8% in the top ten. These records were also assigned to another study, of T cells expressing NK-cell markers. That study reports: Sorting was restricted to alpha-beta TCR T cells by an anti-gamma-delta TCR antibody in several experiments. Whether expanded NKG2C-expressing T cell clones recognize HCMV is unknown.

The origin of this receptor is a woman aged 18-29 years in good health. The sequenced sample was CD4+ T cells sorted from blood. The V gene is TRBV5-1, the J gene TRBJ1-6; no definite D call. Here the CDR3 reads CASSFRADNSPLHF. CDR3 sequence (DNA): TGCGCCAGCAGCTTTCGGGCAGATAATTCACCCCTCCACTTT.